These 27 T cell receptor beta chains were all obtained from the same sample, sequenced in a study of control samples from healthy donors and cancer patients. The assay was immunoSEQ multiplex PCR, and TCRdb's table has in-frame clones only and misses some. The table has some 90,000 clones, about 88% seen once. The sequenced sample was blood. The receptors stem from a woman aged 55-69 years in good health.

The J gene is TRBJ2-3, the V gene TRBV5-4; 7 bases are shared with TRBD1. Germline V gives CDR1 SGHNT, CDR2 YYREEE (reference sequence). With V trimmed by 4 bases and J by 2 bases, 13 bases remained unmatched. This CDR3 has 17 amino acids. The CDR3 loop is CASSQGQSYSYTDTQYF. DNA of the CDR3: TGTGCCAGCAGCCAGGGACAGTCGTATTCATACACAGATACGCAGTATTTT.

The CDR3 bases are TGTGCCAGCTCCCCTGGGGGGGCGACTAGAGGCGAGCAGTACTTC. It specifies CASSPGGATRGEQYF. J is TRBJ2-7 and V is TRBV18; a possible D gene is TRBD2 (7 bases). V lost 6 bases and J lost 6, with 21 bases in between. This CDR3 contains 15 residues. CDR1 is KGHSH, CDR2 LQKENI, per germline.

The chain couples TRBV6-6 to TRBJ2-5; the D gene is possibly TRBD2 (5 bases). The V gene lost 4 bases and the J gene lost 5 bases, with 11 bases spanning the gap. Germline CDR1 and CDR2: MNHNY and SVGAGI (reference sequence). CDR3 size: 13 residues. CDR3 DNA: TGTGCCAGCAGTTTGGAGGCTCCGGAGACCCAGTACTTC. It specifies CASSLEAPETQYF.

The V and J genes are TRBV7-9 and TRBJ1-1; a possible D gene is TRBD1 (5 bases). This CDR3 contains 16 residues. V was pared by 5 bases and J by 0 bases, with 16 bases between. Germline loops: CDR1 SEHNR, CDR2 FQNEAQ (reference sequence). CDR3 loop: CASSLQVGGMNTEAFF. CDR3 DNA: TGTGCCAGCAGCCTACAGGTAGGCGGGATGAACACTGAAGCTTTCTTT.

This sequence joins TRBV7-9 and TRBJ2-7; D perhaps matches TRBD1 (6 bases). The germline V gene has CDR1 SEHNR and CDR2 FQNEAQ (reference sequence). CDR3 size: 15 residues. Trimming removed 3 bases at V and 6 bases at J, with 18 bases between. The CDR3: CASSFSGQPILEQYF. DNA of the CDR3: TGTGCCAGCAGCTTCTCCGGACAGCCTATCCTCGAGCAGTACTTC.

J is TRBJ1-6 and V is TRBV19; D gene unclear. CDR1 LNHDA and CDR2 SQIVND come from the germline V gene (reference sequence). Trimming pared 4 bases from V and 8 bases from J, leaving 9 bases between. This CDR3 region has 13 residues. The CDR3 region has the DNA TGTGCCAGTAGTACATACTGGTATTCACCCCTCCACTTT. The encoded protein is CASSTYWYSPLHF.

The J gene is TRBJ2-7, the V gene TRBV7-9; a weak D match, TRBD1 (6 bases). V was trimmed by 1 base and J by 6 bases, leaving 13 bases between them. CDR3 length equals 14 residues. The germline V gene encodes CDR1 SEHNR and CDR2 FQNEAQ (reference sequence). The CDR3 sequence is CASSLGGPDSEQYF. The CDR3 DNA reads as TGTGCCAGCAGCTTAGGGGGGCCGGACTCCGAGCAGTACTTC.

The J gene is TRBJ2-7, the V gene TRBV7-2; a possible D gene is TRBD2 (5 bases). V shed 5 bases and J shed 1 base, with 15 bases lying between them. The CDR3 loop spans 15 amino acids. The germline V gene encodes CDR1 SGHTA and CDR2 FQGNSA. CDR3 loop: CASSPSGTGSYEQYF. The CDR3 nucleotides read TGTGCCAGCAGCCCAAGCGGCACGGGGTCCTACGAGCAGTACTTC.

This chain connects TRBV2 to TRBJ1-4; D might be TRBD1 (6 bases). Germline CDR1 reads SNHLY; CDR2 reads FYNNEI. V was cut by 7 bases and J by 4 bases, with 16 bases left in between. The CDR3 is 15 amino acids. CDR3 residues: CASNRGLGYNEKLFF. DNA of the CDR3: TGTGCCAGCAATAGGGGGTTAGGTTATAATGAAAAACTGTTTTTT.

This chain connects TRBV30 to TRBJ1-3; D is uncertain. V shed 3 bases and J shed 4 bases, with 7 bases lying between them. This CDR3 contains 12 residues. From germline, CDR1 is GTSNPN and CDR2 SVGIG (reference sequence). The CDR3 nucleotides read TGTGCCTGGAGCAAATTCGGAAACACCATATATTTT. Translating gives CAWSKFGNTIYF.

This rearrangement joins TRBV24-1 to TRBJ2-2; D gene uncertain. Trimming left V 4 bases short and J 7 bases short, with 18 bases between. The CDR3 is 16 residues long. In germline, CDR1 is KGHDR, CDR2 SFDVKD. The CDR3, as DNA: TGTGCCACCAGTGAAATGGGCCAACATGAGAGCGGGGAGCTGTTTTTT. Translating it yields CATSEMGQHESGELFF.

The genes are TRBV30 and TRBJ2-7, with D possibly matching TRBD1 (7 bases). The V gene's germline CDR1 is GTSNPN and CDR2 SVGIG (reference sequence). Trimming left V 8 bases short and J 4 bases short, with 18 bases between. CDR3 length: 13 amino acids. The CDR3: CAGAPGGLYEQYF. As DNA, the CDR3 is TGTGCCGGCGCCCCAGGGGGGTTGTACGAGCAGTACTTC.

V gene TRBV18 combines with J gene TRBJ2-1; a weak D match, TRBD1 (6 bases). Trimming shortened V by 4 bases and J by 4 bases, and 23 bases separated the two germline ends. This CDR3 has 18 residues. Looked up from germline, CDR1 is KGHSH and CDR2 is LQKENI. This chain's CDR3 is CASSLIIQGSAGYNEQFF. As DNA, the CDR3 is TGTGCCAGCTCACTTATCATACAGGGTTCTGCAGGGTACAATGAGCAGTTCTTC.

The chain links TRBV19 to TRBJ1-2; no reliable D call. V dropped 2 bases and J dropped 7 bases, with 23 bases sitting between them. The CDR3 is 17 residues long. Germline V lookup: CDR1 LNHDA, CDR2 SQIVND (reference sequence). In DNA form, the CDR3 reads TGTGCCAGTAGTATAAGATCTCCTTCTGCCCGAACGAGTGGCTACACCTTC. Translation gives CASSIRSPSARTSGYTF. The full variable domain, with the rest looked up from reference TRBV19 and TRBJ1-2, is DGGITQSPKYLFRKEGQNVTLSCEQNLNHDAMYWYRQDPGQGLRLIYYSQIVNDFQKGDIAEGYSVSREKKESFPLTVTSAQKNPTAFYLCASSIRSPSARTSGYTFGSGTRLTVV.

The V and J genes are TRBV4-2 and TRBJ1-2; D gene ambiguous. V was cut by 0 bases and J by 5 bases, with 13 bases left in between. CDR3 length: 15 amino acids. Per the germline V gene, CDR1 is LGHNA and CDR2 is YNFKEQ. The CDR3 reads CASSQDVTPGYGYTF. In nucleotides, the CDR3 is TGTGCCAGCAGCCAAGACGTCACCCCGGGGTATGGCTACACCTTC.

The chain uses TRBV3-1 (or the pseudogene TRBV3-2) and TRBJ2-6, with D uncertain. V was pared by 4 bases and J by 2 bases, with 9 bases between. The CDR3 is 15 amino acids. From germline, CDR1 is LGHDT and CDR2 YNNKEL (reference sequence). As DNA, the CDR3 is TGTGCCAGCAGCCCCGATTTCGCTGGGGCCAACGTCCTGACTTTC. Translated, it gives CASSPDFAGANVLTF.

The rearrangement joins TRBV21-1 to TRBJ1-1; TRBD1 reflects the table's D call only, with no check against the DNA. TRBV21-1 is noted as a pseudogene. This CDR3 comprises 16 residues. As DNA, the CDR3 is TGTGCCAGTACCCGGGACAGGGGACTGAGGAACACTGAAGCTTTCTTT. This translates into CASTRDRGLRNTEAFF.

The genes are TRBV5-1 and TRBJ2-1, with 9 bases that match TRBD2. Per germline, CDR1 SGHRS and CDR2 YFSETQ. Trimming at V came to 4 bases and at J to 1 base, leaving 3 bases not matched to a gene. The CDR3 totals 15 residues. The CDR3 DNA sequence: TGCGCCAGCAGCGACACTAGCGGGTCCTACAATGAGCAGTTCTTC. Translation: CASSDTSGSYNEQFF.

V and J are TRBV4-3 and TRBJ2-7, with 7 bases fitting TRBD2. The CDR3 is 13 residues long. Germline CDR1 and CDR2: LGHNA and YSLEER. V shed 4 bases, J shed 2 bases, and the junction held 2 bases outside the gene matches. CDR3 residues: CASSPGLAYEQYF. In DNA, the CDR3 is TGCGCCAGCAGCCCTGGACTAGCCTACGAGCAGTACTTC.

The chain carries TRBV11-3 and TRBJ1-3; no clear D gene. CDR3 size: 15 residues. V was pared by 1 base and J by 4 bases, with 11 bases between. Germline assignment: CDR1 SGHNT and CDR2 YENEEA. This CDR3 reads CASSLGAGRGNTIYF. In DNA form, the CDR3 reads TGTGCCAGCAGCTTAGGTGCCGGGAGAGGAAACACCATATATTTT.

This clone has just one count. The chain uses TRBV27 and TRBJ1-1, with D unclear. The ends were cut back, 3 bases at V and 1 base at J, with 15 bases in the middle. Germline CDR1 MNHEY, CDR2 SMNVEV (reference sequence). This CDR3 is 16 amino acids long. The CDR3, as DNA: TGTGCCAGCAGTTTCTCGATCGGACGGCAGAACACTGAAGCTTTCTTT. Translating gives CASSFSIGRQNTEAFF.

The chain has TRBV19 and TRBJ2-2; possibly TRBD1 for D (5 bases). There are 13 residues in the CDR3. The germline V gene has CDR1 LNHDA and CDR2 SQIVND (reference sequence). V was clipped by 7 bases and J by 0 bases, with 6 bases between them. The CDR3 region has the DNA TGTGCCAGTAAGGGGCCGAACACCGGGGAGCTGTTTTTT. Translating gives CASKGPNTGELFF.

This clone was seen a few times. The CDR3 DNA is TGCGCCAGCAGCCGTACGGGTTGGTCGTTGAGCAATGAGCAGTTCTTC. Protein product: CASSRTGWSLSNEQFF. This chain uses TRBV4-1 with TRBJ2-1; D gene unclear. The CDR3 totals 16 residues. Per the germline V gene, CDR1 is MGHRA and CDR2 is YSYEKL. Trimming took 4 bases from V and 6 from J, leaving 19 bases between them.

The chain uses TRBV4-2 and TRBJ2-1; 10 nucleotides match TRBD2. V lost 5 bases and J lost 6; bases outside the gene matches: 13. CDR3 size: 17 residues. CDR1 and CDR2 (germline): LGHNA, YNFKEQ. CDR3 sequence: CASSTPSSGRRVNEQFF. CDR3 in DNA: TGTGCCAGCAGCACACCTTCTAGCGGGAGAAGGGTCAATGAGCAGTTCTTC.

The chain is built from TRBV30 and TRBJ1-5; D is unresolved. The CDR3 spans 15 residues. Germline lookup yields CDR1 GTSNPN and CDR2 SVGIG (reference sequence). V was trimmed by 0 bases and J by 2 bases, leaving 11 bases between them. In DNA form, the CDR3 reads TGTGCCTGGAGTGTAGGCGGGCAGGGCAATCAGCCCCAGCATTTT. Translating it yields CAWSVGGQGNQPQHF.

This clone is a singleton in its sample. This sequence joins TRBV7-8 and TRBJ1-1, with 9 bases fitting TRBD1. The germline V gene encodes CDR1 SGHVS and CDR2 FQNEAQ. After removal of 5 bases from V and 5 bases from J, the junction contained 12 bases not matched to a gene. The CDR3 length is 16 residues. The DNA of the CDR3 is TGTGCCAGCAGCCCCCGGGACAGGGTCTTTCGGACTGAAGCTTTCTTT. Translated, it gives CASSPRDRVFRTEAFF.

The chain links TRBV25-1 to TRBJ1-1, with D unresolved. The V end was cut by 3 bases, the J end by 3 bases, with 5 bases between. The CDR3 totals 12 residues. Germline loops: CDR1 MGHDK, CDR2 SYGVNS. The CDR3 sequence is CASSEPDTEAFF. The DNA for the CDR3 is TGTGCCAGCAGTGAGCCGGACACTGAAGCTTTCTTT. The whole variable domain, remainder taken from reference TRBV25-1 and TRBJ1-1, is EADIYQTPRYLVIGTGKKITLECSQTMGHDKMYWYQQDPGMELHLIHYSYGVNSTEKGDLSSESTVSRIRTEHFPLTLESARPSHTSQYLCASSEPDTEAFFGQGTRLTVV.